This T cell receptor (beta chain) comes out of a study of shared clonotypes between healthy human individuals. A deep-level run was used for the assay. The table came from immunoSEQ multiplex PCR; TCRdb's copy has only in-frame clones and leaves some out. The repertoire includes a few million clones, approximately 94% of them detected once, and roughly 0.13% sits in the top ten. Trimming stripped 5 bases from V and 7 bases from J, with 11 bases between. This CDR3 contains 13 residues. Germline-derived CDR1 and CDR2 are SGHAT and FQDESV (reference sequence). Sequenced sample: naive CD4+ T cells sorted from blood. Described subset: CD45RA+ positively selected. The clonotype was recovered from a man aged 18 to 30 in good health. The chain uses TRBV11-1 and TRBJ2-2, with D hard to call. This chain's CDR3 is CASSLRPDGELFF. CDR3 DNA: TGTGCCAGCAGCCTACGCCCGGACGGGGAGCTGTTTTTT.